These T cell receptor beta chains were read from a single sample in a study of CD8 T cells in ankylosing spondylitis. MiXCR was run by TCRdb on the 5' RACE reads, yielding one entry per CDR3 protein. The sample carries about 130,000 distinct CDR3 sequences, about a tenth recorded once. The sequenced material came from blood, either unsorted or a sorted T cell fraction (not recorded which). The receptors derive from a male donor with ankylosing spondylitis or in good health (not recorded which). Each CDR3 is given with its conserved first and last residue. D genes are given only for firm matches. Expanded clones get a size class; other rows say once, few or many, or leave the size out.

>TRBJ2-7|NA|few|TRBV29-1
TGCAGCGTTGGAAAGGGGACCATTAATCTCTACGAGCAGTACTTC
CSVGKGTINLYEQYF
>TRBJ2-5|NA|few|TRBV7-2
TGTGCCAGCAGCCTACAACAGGGCCAAGAGACCCAGTACTTC
CASSLQQGQETQYF
>TRBJ2-7|TRBD1|many|TRBV20-1
TGCAGTGCTAGGGACACCGGGACAGGGTATTACGAGCAGTACTTC
CSARDTGTGYYEQYF
>TRBJ2-5|NA|many|TRBV4-3
TGCGCCAGCAGCCAAGATACTAGCCGACAAGAGACCCAGTACTTC
CASSQDTSRQETQYF
>TRBJ2-1|TRBD2|NA|TRBV3-1
TGTGCCAGCAGCCGCGAAGGAACTAGCGGGTTATCTTCATTATCGGATGAGCAGTTCTTC
CASSREGTSGLSSLSDEQFF
>TRBJ1-2|NA|NA|TRBV29-1
TGCAGCGTTGATAGGTCGGGAGCCAACTATGGCTACACCTTC
CSVDRSGANYGYTF
>TRBJ2-7|NA|NA|TRBV5-1
TGCGCCAGCAGCTTGGCCTCCGAGGGGGAGCAGTACTTC
CASSLASEGEQYF
>TRBJ2-1|TRBD2|few|TRBV11-2
TGTGCCAGCAGCTTACAACCCTTAGCGGGAGGGCCCTCGAGGAGTGAGCAGTTCTTC
CASSLQPLAGGPSRSEQFF
>TRBJ2-5|NA|few|TRBV7-2
TGTGCCAGCAGCTTAAGGGTGTACCAAGAGACCCAGTACTTC
CASSLRVYQETQYF
>TRBJ2-7|NA|many|TRBV20-1
TGCAGTGCTAGAAACTCGGCGGGCCAAAAGTACGAGCAGTACTTC
CSARNSAGQKYEQYF
>TRBJ2-2|TRBD2|many|TRBV29-1
TGCAGCGTTGATATCCTTGGTAGCGGGAGGGCCTCGAACACCGGGGAGCTGTTTTTT
CSVDILGSGRASNTGELFF
>TRBJ2-1|NA|many|TRBV29-1
TGCAGCGTTGGATCACAGGGTTTCAATGAGCAGTTCTTC
CSVGSQGFNEQFF
>TRBJ2-1|TRBD2|many|TRBV20-1
TGCAGTGCTAGACATAGCGGGAGTCGCTCCCCCATTTACAATGAGCAGTTCTTC
CSARHSGSRSPIYNEQFF
>TRBJ1-5|NA|many|TRBV20-1
TGCAGTGCCGAAGCCGGCGGGGCAGACCAGCCCCAGCATTTT
CSAEAGGADQPQHF